Listed here are 3 T cell receptor beta chains from one sample, sequenced in a study of CD8 T cells in Susac syndrome. Random hexamers were used to reverse transcribe 0.5 to 1 ug of RNA. TCRdb reprocessed the immunoSEQ multiplex PCR reads via MiXCR and lists one record per CDR3 protein. The data contain fewer than 200,000 distinct CDR3 sequences, about 91% of them singletons. Sample: CD4+ T cells from PBMCs. The receptors derive from a human donor with Susac syndrome.

This chain joins TRBV28 and TRBJ2-7, with 12 bases aligning to TRBD2. CDR1 is MDHEN, CDR2 SYDVKM, per germline. The CDR3 is 15 residues long. Trimming at V came to 7 bases and at J to 5 bases, leaving 9 bases not matched to a gene. The CDR3 region has the DNA TGTGCCAGCACCACCCTAGCGGGAGGGCCCAACGAGCAGTACTTC. Amino acid sequence: CASTTLAGGPNEQYF.

The chain couples TRBV10-3 to TRBJ2-3; tentative D call: TRBD2 (5 bases). CDR3 length: 15 amino acids. The V gene lost 0 bases and the J gene lost 5 bases, with 12 bases spanning the gap. CDR1 and CDR2 (germline): ENHRY, SYGVKD. This CDR3 is CAISESGQAGDTQYF. The CDR3 region has the DNA TGTGCCATCAGTGAGTCTGGGCAGGCGGGAGATACGCAGTATTTT.

This chain connects TRBV20-1 to TRBJ2-7; 9 bases agree with TRBD1. Germline CDR1 and CDR2: DFQATT and SNEGSKA (reference sequence). After removal of 6 bases from V and 2 bases from J, the junction contained 8 bases not matched to a gene. This CDR3 is 14 amino acids long. CDR3 residues: CSATGTGSAYEQYF. The DNA of the CDR3 is TGCAGTGCAACCGGGACAGGGTCCGCCTACGAGCAGTACTTC.